The 29 T cell receptor beta chains presented below share a single source sample, sequenced in a study of blood T cell repertoires in COVID-19. Some clones are missing from TCRdb's copy, which holds only in-frame ones; the method was immunoSEQ multiplex PCR. The data show 300,000 to 400,000 clones, with around 87% seen just once and roughly 8% held by the top ten. Sequencing was carried out using peripheral blood. The origin of the receptors is a woman aged 45 to 65 who had recovered from COVID-19.

The rearrangement links TRBV27 to TRBJ2-6; TRBD2 is a possible D gene (5 bases). The V gene's germline CDR1 is MNHEY and CDR2 SMNVEV (reference sequence). V dropped 3 bases and J dropped 2 bases, with 8 bases sitting between them. The CDR3 is 15 residues long. CDR3 residues: CASSLERPGANVLTF. In DNA, the CDR3 is TGTGCCAGCAGTTTGGAGCGGCCTGGGGCCAACGTCCTGACTTTC.

This chain links TRBV7-2 with TRBJ2-3, with 9 positions matching TRBD2. The CDR3 is made up of 16 amino acids. The germline CDR1 and CDR2 sequences are SGHTA and FQGNSA. V dropped 5 bases and J dropped 5; count of bases not matched to a gene: 11. This chain's CDR3 is CASSGSRGREGDTQYF. The CDR3 DNA sequence: TGTGCCAGCAGCGGGTCGCGAGGGCGGGAGGGAGATACGCAGTATTTT.

This rearrangement joins TRBV27 to TRBJ1-1; D unresolved. V was shortened by 4 bases and J by 0 bases, with 6 bases between the two germline ends. Germline V gene sequence: CDR1 MNHEY, CDR2 SMNVEV (reference sequence). This CDR3 region has 13 residues. CDR3 coding DNA: TGTGCCAGCAGTTCGAGCATGAACACTGAAGCTTTCTTT. The encoded protein is CASSSSMNTEAFF.

The V gene is TRBV7-9, the J gene TRBJ2-7; D perhaps matches TRBD2 (5 bases). Trimming removed 2 bases at V and 3 bases at J, with 8 bases between. CDR1 and CDR2 (germline): SEHNR, FQNEAQ (reference sequence). The CDR3 length is 13 residues. CDR3 sequence (DNA): TGTGCCAGCAGCTTAAAGGGAGTCTACGAGCAGTACTTC. Protein: CASSLKGVYEQYF.

This clone appeared a single time. The chain combines TRBV28 with TRBJ1-1, with no clear D. This CDR3 spans 13 amino acids. CDR1 MDHEN and CDR2 SYDVKM come from the germline V gene. V lost 6 bases to trimming and J lost 4 bases, with 12 bases between them. Written as DNA, the CDR3 is TGTGCCAGCAGGGCGGGAGTTCGCACTGAAGCTTTCTTT. This gives the protein CASRAGVRTEAFF.

This chain uses TRBV29-1 with TRBJ1-1; D possibly corresponds to TRBD1 (5 bases). Deletions cut 5 bases from V and 1 base from J, with 11 bases between. The CDR3 contains 13 residues. In germline, CDR1 is SQVTM, CDR2 ANQGSEA. CDR3 in DNA: TGCAGCGTTCGCAGGACACCGAACACTGAAGCTTTCTTT. This gives the protein CSVRRTPNTEAFF.

V usage is TRBV30 and J usage is TRBJ1-2; D may be TRBD1 (6 bases). Looked up from germline, CDR1 is GTSNPN and CDR2 is SVGIG (reference sequence). V lost 1 base and J lost 3, with 9 bases in between. This CDR3 has 13 amino acids. The DNA for the CDR3 is TGTGCCTGGAGTGATCGGACAGACTATGGCTACACCTTC. Encoded protein: CAWSDRTDYGYTF.

The V call is TRBV20-1, the J call TRBJ1-5, with D hard to call. In germline, CDR1 is DFQATT, CDR2 SNEGSKA (reference sequence). The CDR3 is 14 amino acids. The germline V and J ends were trimmed by 3 bases and 9 bases, with 18 bases remaining between them. This CDR3 reads CSASSYGGASPQHF. The CDR3 DNA follows: TGCAGTGCTAGTAGTTATGGCGGAGCATCGCCCCAGCATTTT.

The gene calls are TRBV3-1 (or the pseudogene TRBV3-2) and TRBJ1-5, with a weak D call TRBD1 (6 bases). The V gene lost 4 bases and the J gene lost 4 bases, with 11 bases spanning the gap. Germline V gene sequence: CDR1 LGHDT, CDR2 YNNKEL (reference sequence). The CDR3 is 14 amino acids. Here the CDR3 reads CASSPGHGNQPQHF. CDR3 coding DNA: TGTGCCAGCAGCCCGGGACACGGTAATCAGCCCCAGCATTTT.

The chain carries TRBV7-8 and TRBJ1-2; 8 positions agree with TRBD1. The CDR3 consists of 14 residues. Trimming cost V 5 bases and J 7 bases; bases outside gene matches: 9. The V gene's germline CDR1 is SGHVS and CDR2 FQNEAQ. This chain's CDR3 is CASSASGGVGGYTF. Written as DNA, the CDR3 is TGTGCCAGCAGCGCGTCAGGGGGCGTGGGTGGCTACACCTTC.

V gene TRBV27 combines with J gene TRBJ2-3, with 9 bases matching TRBD2. J gave up 3 bases and V 3 bases, and 13 bases lay outside the gene matches. Germline V gene sequence: CDR1 MNHEY, CDR2 SMNVEV (reference sequence). The CDR3 length is 18 residues. Here the CDR3 reads CASSFDAGGPRRTDTQYF. DNA for the CDR3: TGTGCCAGCAGTTTCGACGCGGGAGGGCCAAGGCGGACAGATACGCAGTATTTT.

The chain has TRBV11-2 and TRBJ1-6, with TRBD1 matching 8 bases. The CDR3 loop spans 16 amino acids. Germline V gives CDR1 SGHAT, CDR2 FQNNGV. The V segment lost 7 bases and the J segment 9 bases; nucleotides outside the gene matches: 14. CDR3 coding DNA: TGTGCCAGCAACCCAACCCGACAGGGGCGGCGTTCACCCCTCCACTTT. Translated: CASNPTRQGRRSPLHF.

This clone has a count of ten or more. V gene TRBV3-1 (or the pseudogene TRBV3-2) combines with J gene TRBJ1-3; 7 positions agree with TRBD1. Unmatched junction bases numbered 7, after V lost 4 bases and J lost 4 bases. Germline V gives CDR1 LGHDT, CDR2 YNNKEL (reference sequence). This CDR3 is built from 15 residues. CDR3 in amino acids: CASSPLTGPGNTIYF. The CDR3 DNA is TGTGCCAGCAGCCCCCTGACAGGGCCAGGAAACACCATATATTTT.

The J gene is TRBJ2-5, the V gene TRBV18; D possibly corresponds to TRBD2 (6 bases). The CDR3 covers 14 residues. CDR1 and CDR2 from the germline V gene are KGHSH and LQKENI. Trimming removed 3 bases from V and 4 bases from J, with 12 bases in between. The CDR3 bases are TGTGCCAGCTCACCCCTGGGGAGGCGAGAGACCCAGTACTTC. Its translation is CASSPLGRRETQYF.

CDR3 amino acids: CASSSDTEQFF. For the CDR3, the DNA is TGTGCCAGCAGCTCCGACACCGAGCAGTTCTTC. The chain uses TRBV5-4 and TRBJ2-1; D remains unclear. CDR1 and CDR2 (germline): SGHNT, YYREEE (reference sequence). V lost 3 bases and J lost 10, with 8 bases in between. This CDR3 comprises 11 residues.

The V and J genes are TRBV6-5 and TRBJ2-7, with 13 nucleotides matching TRBD2. This CDR3 contains 15 residues. The V segment lost 6 bases and the J segment 0 bases; nucleotides outside the gene matches: 2. Germline CDR1 is MNHEY and CDR2 is SVGAGI. The CDR3 reads CASSRTSGSSYEQYF. CDR3 in DNA: TGTGCCAGCAGCCGGACTAGCGGGAGCTCCTACGAGCAGTACTTC.

The chain joins TRBV2 to TRBJ1-5; possible D gene TRBD1, 6 bases. The CDR3 runs 13 residues. CDR1 and CDR2 (germline): SNHLY, FYNNEI. Between the trimmed V and J ends, which lost 4 bases and 5 bases, there was a span of 9 bases. The CDR3: CASSVYRDQPQHF. In DNA, the CDR3 is TGTGCCAGCAGTGTTTACAGGGATCAGCCCCAGCATTTT.

This chain connects TRBV29-1 to TRBJ1-1; D remains unclear. Germline V lookup: CDR1 SQVTM, CDR2 ANQGSEA. The V and J ends lost 0 bases and 0 bases respectively, with 14 bases between them. This CDR3 region has 16 residues. The CDR3 sequence is CSVEDQVNFMNTEAFF. For the CDR3, the DNA is TGCAGCGTTGAAGACCAGGTTAACTTCATGAACACTGAAGCTTTCTTT.

V is TRBV5-5 and J is TRBJ2-6; 9 positions agree with TRBD1. Trimming took 1 base from V and 0 from J; bases not matched to a gene: 2. Germline V gives CDR1 SGHKS, CDR2 YYEKEE (reference sequence). The CDR3 is 17 residues long. As DNA, the CDR3 is TGTGCCAGCAGCTTGACAGGGGGCACCTCTGGGGCCAACGTCCTGACTTTC. This codes for CASSLTGGTSGANVLTF.

DNA of the CDR3: TGCGCCAGCAGCCCGGGACAGGGGACTGAAAAACTGTTTTTT. Amino acid sequence: CASSPGQGTEKLFF. The chain carries TRBV5-1 and TRBJ1-4, with 10 bases aligning to TRBD1. Germline V CDR1 and CDR2: SGHRS, YFSETQ. The CDR3 spans 14 residues. V was pared by 4 bases and J by 7 bases, with 4 bases of the junction left unmatched. Supplemented by reference TRBV5-1 and TRBJ1-4, the full variable domain reads KAGVTQTPRYLIKTRGQQVTLSCSPISGHRSVSWYQQTPGQGLQFLFEYFSETQRNKGNFPGRFSGRQFSNSRSEMNVSTLELGDSALYLCASSPGQGTEKLFFGSGTQLSVL.

This clone was recorded only once. The CDR3 region is CASCLGTANTEAFF. In nucleotides, the CDR3 is TGCGCCAGCTGTCTAGGGACAGCGAACACTGAAGCTTTCTTT. The chain joins TRBV5-1 to TRBJ1-1; 7 bases are a match to TRBD1. CDR3 length: 14 amino acids. The germline V gene encodes CDR1 SGHRS and CDR2 YFSETQ. Unmatched junction bases numbered 7, after V lost 7 bases and J lost 1 base. The whole variable domain, remainder taken from reference TRBV5-1 and TRBJ1-1, is KAGVTQTPRYLIKTRGQQVTLSCSPISGHRSVSWYQQTPGQGLQFLFEYFSETQRNKGNFPGRFSGRQFSNSRSEMNVSTLELGDSALYLCASCLGTANTEAFFGQGTRLTVV.

This sequence joins TRBV20-1 and TRBJ1-5; D may be TRBD1 (5 bases). The length of the CDR3 is 13 residues. Looked up from germline, CDR1 is DFQATT and CDR2 is SNEGSKA (reference sequence). The ends were cut back, 3 bases at V and 2 bases at J, with 8 bases in the middle. The CDR3 region has the DNA TGCAGTGCTAGTACAGGAGGCAATCAGCCCCAGCATTTT. Protein product: CSASTGGNQPQHF.

This chain joins TRBV27 and TRBJ1-5, with D possibly TRBD1 on 5 matching bases. In germline, CDR1 is MNHEY, CDR2 SMNVEV (reference sequence). This CDR3 contains 14 residues. With 5 bases removed from V and 0 bases from J, the gap between germline ends came to 8 bases. CDR3 protein: CASSTTVSNQPQHF. The CDR3 coding sequence is TGTGCCAGCAGTACGACAGTTAGCAATCAGCCCCAGCATTTT.

The genes are TRBV6-5 and TRBJ2-7; 12 bases align to TRBD2. This CDR3 spans 14 amino acids. From germline, CDR1 is MNHEY and CDR2 SVGAGI. V gave up 7 bases and J gave up 2 bases; unmatched junction bases: 3. DNA for the CDR3: TGTGCCAGCAATCCTAGCGGGAGGGCCTACGAGCAGTACTTC. Amino acids: CASNPSGRAYEQYF.

The chain carries TRBV29-1 and TRBJ2-2; 12 nucleotides align to TRBD1. V lost 6 bases to trimming and J lost 2 bases; unmatched junction nucleotides: 13. The CDR3 covers 18 residues. Germline lookup yields CDR1 SQVTM and CDR2 ANQGSEA. The DNA of the CDR3 is TGCAGCGTCGCGGGACAGGGGGCGAGCGGGACAAACACCGGGGAGCTGTTTTTT. It yields the protein CSVAGQGASGTNTGELFF.

The rearrangement uses TRBV9 and TRBJ2-1, with TRBD2 as a possible D gene (6 bases). Deletions cut 0 bases from V and 7 bases from J, with 17 bases between. Germline lookup yields CDR1 SGDLS and CDR2 YYNGEE. This CDR3 spans 16 amino acids. In DNA, the CDR3 is TGTGCCAGCAGCGTAGTCGAGGGACTCCGACAGAATGAGCAGTTCTTC. It specifies CASSVVEGLRQNEQFF.

This clone showed up just once. The chain joins TRBV27 to TRBJ2-5, with D uncertain. The CDR3 consists of 13 residues. Germline V gene lookup returns CDR1 MNHEY and CDR2 SMNVEV (reference sequence). V dropped 2 bases and J dropped 4 bases, with 8 bases sitting between them. CDR3 DNA: TGTGCCAGCAGTTTAAATCGAGTAGAGACCCAGTACTTC. It codes for CASSLNRVETQYF.

The rearrangement joins TRBV4-3 to TRBJ2-2, with TRBD2 identical over 11 bases. CDR1 is LGHNA, CDR2 YSLEER, per germline. V was pared by 4 bases and J by 6 bases, with 7 bases of the junction left unmatched. The CDR3 runs to 16 residues. In nucleotides, the CDR3 is TGCGCCAGCAGCCCCATAGCTAGCGGGAGGCCCGGGGAGCTGTTTTTT. Encoded protein: CASSPIASGRPGELFF.

The V and J genes are TRBV3-1 (or the pseudogene TRBV3-2) and TRBJ1-1, with a tentative D call TRBD1 (6 bases). CDR1 is LGHDT, CDR2 YNNKEL, per germline (reference sequence). The CDR3 spans 13 residues. V dropped 5 bases and J dropped 5 bases, with 12 bases sitting between them. This CDR3 reads CASSVTDRTEAFF. The CDR3 DNA reads TGTGCCAGCAGCGTAACTGACAGGACTGAAGCTTTCTTT.